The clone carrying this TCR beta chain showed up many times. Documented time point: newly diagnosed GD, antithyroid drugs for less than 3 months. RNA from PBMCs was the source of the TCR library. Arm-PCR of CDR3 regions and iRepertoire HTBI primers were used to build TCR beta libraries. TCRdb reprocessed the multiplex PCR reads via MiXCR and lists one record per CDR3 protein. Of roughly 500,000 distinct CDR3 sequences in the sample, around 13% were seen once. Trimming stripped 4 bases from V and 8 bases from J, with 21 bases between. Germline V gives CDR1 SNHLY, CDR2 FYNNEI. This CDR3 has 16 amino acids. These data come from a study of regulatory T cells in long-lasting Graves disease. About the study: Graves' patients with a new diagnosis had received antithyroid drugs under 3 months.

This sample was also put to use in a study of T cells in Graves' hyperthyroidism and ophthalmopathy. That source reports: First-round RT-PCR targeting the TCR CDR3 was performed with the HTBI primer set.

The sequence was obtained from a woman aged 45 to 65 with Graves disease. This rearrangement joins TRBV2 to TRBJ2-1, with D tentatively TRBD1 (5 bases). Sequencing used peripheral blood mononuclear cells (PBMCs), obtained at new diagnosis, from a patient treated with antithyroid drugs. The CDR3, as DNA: TGTGCCAGCAGTGGGGCCTTGGGGCAGATGGCCGATGAGCAGTTCTTC. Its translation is CASSGALGQMADEQFF.